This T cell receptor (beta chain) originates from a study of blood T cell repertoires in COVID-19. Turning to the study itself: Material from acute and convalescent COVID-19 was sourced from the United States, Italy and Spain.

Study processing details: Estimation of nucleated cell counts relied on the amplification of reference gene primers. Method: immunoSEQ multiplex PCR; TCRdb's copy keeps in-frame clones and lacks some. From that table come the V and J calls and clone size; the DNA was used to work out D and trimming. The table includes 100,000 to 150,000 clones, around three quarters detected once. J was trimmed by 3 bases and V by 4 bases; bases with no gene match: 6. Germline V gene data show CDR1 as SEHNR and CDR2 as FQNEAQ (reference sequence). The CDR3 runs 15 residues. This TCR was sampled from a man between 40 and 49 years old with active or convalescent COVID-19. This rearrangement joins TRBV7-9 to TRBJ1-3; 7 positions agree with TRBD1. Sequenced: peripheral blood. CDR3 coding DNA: TGTGCCAGCAGCTCGGGACAGTGGGATGGAAACACCATATATTTT. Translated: CASSSGQWDGNTIYF.